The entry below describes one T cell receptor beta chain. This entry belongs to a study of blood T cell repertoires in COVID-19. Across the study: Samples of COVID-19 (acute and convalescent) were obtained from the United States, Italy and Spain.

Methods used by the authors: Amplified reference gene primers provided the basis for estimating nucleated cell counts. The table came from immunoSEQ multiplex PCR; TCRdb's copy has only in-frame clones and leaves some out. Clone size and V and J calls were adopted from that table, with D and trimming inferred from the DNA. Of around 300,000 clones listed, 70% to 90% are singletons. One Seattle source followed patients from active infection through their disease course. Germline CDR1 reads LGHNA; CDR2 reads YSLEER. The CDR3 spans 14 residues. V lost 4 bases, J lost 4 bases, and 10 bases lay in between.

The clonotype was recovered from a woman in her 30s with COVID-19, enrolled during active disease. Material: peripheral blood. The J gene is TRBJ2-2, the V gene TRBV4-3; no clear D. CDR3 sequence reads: CASSPPTGTGELFF. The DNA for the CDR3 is TGCGCCAGCAGCCCTCCTACGGGCACCGGGGAGCTGTTTTTT.